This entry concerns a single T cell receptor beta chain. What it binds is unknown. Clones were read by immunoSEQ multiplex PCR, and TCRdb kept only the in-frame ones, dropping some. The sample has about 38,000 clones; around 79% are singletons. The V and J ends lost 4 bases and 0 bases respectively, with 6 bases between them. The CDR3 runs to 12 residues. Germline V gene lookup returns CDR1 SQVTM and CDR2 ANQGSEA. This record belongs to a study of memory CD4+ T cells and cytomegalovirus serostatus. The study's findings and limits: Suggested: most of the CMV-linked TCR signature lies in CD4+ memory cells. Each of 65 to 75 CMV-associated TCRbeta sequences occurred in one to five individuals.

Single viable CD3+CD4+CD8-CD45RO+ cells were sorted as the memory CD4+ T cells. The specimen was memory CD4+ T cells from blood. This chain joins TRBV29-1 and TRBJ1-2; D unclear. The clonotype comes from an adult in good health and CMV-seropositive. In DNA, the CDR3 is TGCAGCGTTGTTACCTCTAACTATGGCTACACCTTC. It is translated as CSVVTSNYGYTF.